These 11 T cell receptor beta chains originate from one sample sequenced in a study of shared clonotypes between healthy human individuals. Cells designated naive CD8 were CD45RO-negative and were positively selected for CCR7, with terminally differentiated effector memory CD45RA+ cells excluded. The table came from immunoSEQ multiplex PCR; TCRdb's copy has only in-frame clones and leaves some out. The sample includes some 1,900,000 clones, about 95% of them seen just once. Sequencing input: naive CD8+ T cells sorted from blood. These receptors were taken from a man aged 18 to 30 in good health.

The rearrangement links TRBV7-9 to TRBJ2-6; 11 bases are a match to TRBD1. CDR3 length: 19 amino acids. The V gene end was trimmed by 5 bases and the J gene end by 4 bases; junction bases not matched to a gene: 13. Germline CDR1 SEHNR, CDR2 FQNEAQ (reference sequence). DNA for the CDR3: TGTGCCAGCAGCGGACTCCCGGGACAGGGGGGTCCCGGGGCCAACGTCCTGACTTTC. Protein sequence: CASSGLPGQGGPGANVLTF. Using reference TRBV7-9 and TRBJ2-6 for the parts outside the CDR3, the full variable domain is DTGVSQNPRHKITKRGQNVTFRCDPISEHNRLYWYRQTLGQGPEFLTYFQNEAQLEKSRLLSDRFSAERPKGSFSTLEIQRTEQGDSAMYLCASSGLPGQGGPGANVLTFGAGSRLTVL.

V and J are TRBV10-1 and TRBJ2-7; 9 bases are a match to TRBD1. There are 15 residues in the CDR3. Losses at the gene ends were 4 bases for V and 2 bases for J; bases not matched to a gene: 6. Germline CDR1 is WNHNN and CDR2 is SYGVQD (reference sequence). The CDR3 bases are TGCGCCAGCAGTGTGGGACAGGGAGGTGCCTACGAGCAGTACTTC. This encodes CASSVGQGGAYEQYF.

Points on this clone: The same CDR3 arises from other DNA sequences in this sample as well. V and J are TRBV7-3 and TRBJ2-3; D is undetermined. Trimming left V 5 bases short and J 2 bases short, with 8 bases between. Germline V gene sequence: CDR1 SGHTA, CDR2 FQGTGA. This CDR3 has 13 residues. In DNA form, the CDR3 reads TGTGCCAGCAGCCCCCAGAACACAGATACGCAGTATTTT. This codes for CASSPQNTDTQYF.

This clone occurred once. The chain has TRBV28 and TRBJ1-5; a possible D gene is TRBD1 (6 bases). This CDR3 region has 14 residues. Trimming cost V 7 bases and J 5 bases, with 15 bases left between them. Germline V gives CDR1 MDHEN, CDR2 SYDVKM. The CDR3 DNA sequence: TGTGCCAGCACAGGGGCAGGCTGGGATCAGCCCCAGCATTTT. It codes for CASTGAGWDQPQHF.

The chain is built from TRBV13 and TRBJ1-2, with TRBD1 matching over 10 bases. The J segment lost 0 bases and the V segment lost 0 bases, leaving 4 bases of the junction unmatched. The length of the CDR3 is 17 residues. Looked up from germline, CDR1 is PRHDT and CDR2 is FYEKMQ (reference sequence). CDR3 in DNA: TGTGCCAGCAGCTTAGGCGACAGGGGGCGAGCTAACTATGGCTACACCTTC. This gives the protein CASSLGDRGRANYGYTF. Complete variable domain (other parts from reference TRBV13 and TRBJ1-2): AAGVIQSPRHLIKEKRETATLKCYPIPRHDTVYWYQQGPGQDPQFLISFYEKMQSDKGSIPDRFSAQQFSDYHSELNMSSLELGDSALYFCASSLGDRGRANYGYTFGSGTRLTVV.

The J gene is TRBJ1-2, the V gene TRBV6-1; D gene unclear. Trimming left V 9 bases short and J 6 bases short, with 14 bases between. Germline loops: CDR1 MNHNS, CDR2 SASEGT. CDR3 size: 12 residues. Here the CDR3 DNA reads TGTGCCAGTCAAGATTCTTTTGATGGCTACACCTTC. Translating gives CASQDSFDGYTF.

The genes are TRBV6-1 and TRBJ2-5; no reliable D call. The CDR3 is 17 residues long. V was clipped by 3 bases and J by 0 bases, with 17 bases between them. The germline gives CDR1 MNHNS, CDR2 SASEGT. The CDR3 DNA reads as TGTGCCAGCAGTGACGCGTGGTTTGGTCAGTACCAAGAGACCCAGTACTTC. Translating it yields CASSDAWFGQYQETQYF.

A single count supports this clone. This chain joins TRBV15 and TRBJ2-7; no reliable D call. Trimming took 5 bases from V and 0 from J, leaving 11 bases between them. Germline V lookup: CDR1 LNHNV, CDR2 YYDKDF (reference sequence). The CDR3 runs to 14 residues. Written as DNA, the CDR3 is TGTGCCACCAGCTCCCCAGAGAGCTCCTACGAGCAGTACTTC. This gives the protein CATSSPESSYEQYF.

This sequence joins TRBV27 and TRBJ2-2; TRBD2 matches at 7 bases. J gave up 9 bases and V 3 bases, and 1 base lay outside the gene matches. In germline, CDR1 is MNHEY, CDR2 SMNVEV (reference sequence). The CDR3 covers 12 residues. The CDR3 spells CASSFSGRELFF. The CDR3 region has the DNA TGTGCCAGCAGTTTTAGCGGGCGGGAGCTGTTTTTT.

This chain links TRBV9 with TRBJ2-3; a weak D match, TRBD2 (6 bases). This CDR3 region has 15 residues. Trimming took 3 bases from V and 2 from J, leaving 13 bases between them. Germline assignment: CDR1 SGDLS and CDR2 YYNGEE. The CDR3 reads CASSGTGTHTDTQYF. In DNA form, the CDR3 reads TGTGCCAGCAGCGGAACCGGGACTCACACAGATACGCAGTATTTT.

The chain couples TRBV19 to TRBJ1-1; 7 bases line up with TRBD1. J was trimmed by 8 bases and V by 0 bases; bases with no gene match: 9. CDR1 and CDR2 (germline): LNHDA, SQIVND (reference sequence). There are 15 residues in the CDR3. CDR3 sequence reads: CASSIDLEEGAEAFF. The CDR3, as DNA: TGTGCCAGTAGTATAGATCTTGAGGAGGGGGCGGAAGCTTTCTTT.